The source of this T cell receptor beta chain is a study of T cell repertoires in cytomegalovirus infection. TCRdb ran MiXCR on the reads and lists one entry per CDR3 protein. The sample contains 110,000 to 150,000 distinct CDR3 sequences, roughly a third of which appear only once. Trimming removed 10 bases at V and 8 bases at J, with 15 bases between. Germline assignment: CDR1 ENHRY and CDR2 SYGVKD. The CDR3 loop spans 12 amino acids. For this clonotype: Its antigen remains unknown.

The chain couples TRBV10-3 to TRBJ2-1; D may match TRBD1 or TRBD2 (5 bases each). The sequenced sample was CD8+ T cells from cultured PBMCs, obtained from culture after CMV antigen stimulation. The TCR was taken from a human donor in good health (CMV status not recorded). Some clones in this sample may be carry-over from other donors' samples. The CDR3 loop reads CATTTRGYEQFF. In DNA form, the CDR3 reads TGTGCCACAACGACACGGGGCTATGAGCAGTTCTTC.